This is a list of T cell receptor beta chains from one sample in a study of cytotoxic CD8 clonotypes in ibrutinib-treated CLL. Repertoires were generated with immunoSEQ multiplex PCR, while TCRdb's copy carries only in-frame clones and drops some. The table lists 75,000 to 80,000 clones, over 80% of them singletons. Sequencing used PBMCs, obtained after 24 months of ibrutinib treatment. Receptors originate from a human donor with chronic lymphocytic leukemia. CDR3s include the opening cysteine and the closing phenylalanine or tryptophan. Each record gives: J gene, D gene, V gene, clone size, CDR3 protein, CDR3 DNA. A D gene is named only where the DNA matches it firmly. A clone size is listed for some rows: how often the clone was seen (once, few, many), or a class if it is expanded.

TRBJ1-5	-	TRBV28	once	CASSFRGSNQPQHF	TGTGCCAGCAGTTTCCGCGGTAGCAATCAGCCCCAGCATTTT
TRBJ2-7	-	TRBV10-2	-	CASSEAQSYEQYF	TGCGCCAGCAGTGAAGCACAGTCCTACGAGCAGTACTTC
TRBJ2-3	-	TRBV11-3	medium-sized	CASSLNSGTDTQYF	TGTGCCAGCAGCTTAAATAGTGGCACAGATACGCAGTATTTT
TRBJ2-7	TRBD1	TRBV30	-	CAWSGQGAGEQYF	TGTGCCTGGAGTGGACAGGGGGCAGGCGAGCAGTACTTC
TRBJ2-7	-	TRBV6-5	-	CASSPGTIEQYF	TGTGCCAGCAGTCCCGGGACAATCGAGCAGTACTTC
TRBJ1-5	TRBD1	TRBV19	-	CASSSPGQSNQPQHF	TGTGCCAGTAGTAGCCCGGGACAGAGCAATCAGCCCCAGCATTTT
TRBJ2-7	-	TRBV19	-	CASSITGSSYEQYF	TGTGCCAGTAGTATAACAGGGAGCTCCTACGAGCAGTACTTC
TRBJ2-1	TRBD2	TRBV7-7	-	CASSLNSGSGNEQFF	TGTGCTAGCAGCTTAAATAGCGGGAGTGGCAATGAGCAGTTCTTC
TRBJ2-5	-	TRBV14	-	CASSASRETQYF	TGTGCCAGCAGCGCTAGCAGGGAGACCCAGTACTTC
TRBJ2-7	-	TRBV5-1	-	CASSRDIPLSYEQYF	TGCGCCAGCAGCCGCGATATACCGTTGTCCTACGAGCAGTACTTC
TRBJ2-3	TRBD2	TRBV29-1	-	CSAPRTSGSRTDTQYF	TGCAGCGCCCCTCGGACTAGCGGGAGCCGCACAGATACGCAGTATTTT
TRBJ1-1	-	TRBV10-2	-	CASSDKNTEAFF	TGCGCCAGCAGTGACAAGAACACTGAAGCTTTCTTT
TRBJ2-1	TRBD2	TRBV19	few	CASSIYLAEYNEQFF	TGTGCCAGTAGTATTTATCTAGCGGAGTACAATGAGCAGTTCTTC
TRBJ2-2	-	TRBV4-2	-	CASSQDRLGAGELFF	TGTGCCAGCAGCCAAGACAGGCTCGGGGCCGGGGAGCTGTTTTTT
TRBJ2-3	TRBD2	TRBV10-2	-	CASSEPRLAGGPDTQYF	TGCGCCAGCAGTGAGCCAAGACTAGCGGGGGGGCCTGATACGCAGTATTTT
TRBJ2-7	-	TRBV18	-	CASSPQASSYEQYF	TGTGCCAGCTCACCACAGGCTAGCTCCTACGAGCAGTACTTC
TRBJ2-7	TRBD1	TRBV7-9	-	CASSRGQYYEQYF	TGTGCCAGCAGCCGGGGACAGTACTACGAGCAGTACTTC
TRBJ2-7	-	TRBV18	-	CASSSPSAYYEQYF	TGTGCCAGCTCCTCCCCTAGCGCGTATTACGAGCAGTACTTC
TRBJ2-1	-	TRBV29-1	-	CSVEQGASSYNEQFF	TGCAGCGTTGAACAAGGCGCAAGCTCCTACAATGAGCAGTTCTTC
TRBJ2-7	TRBD1	TRBV10-3	-	CAISTGTGSYEQYF	TGTGCCATCAGTACCGGGACAGGCTCCTACGAGCAGTACTTC
TRBJ2-3	TRBD1	TRBV5-1	-	CASSLRDRRTDTQYF	TGCGCCAGCAGCTTGAGGGACAGGCGCACAGATACGCAGTATTTT
TRBJ2-1	TRBD2	TRBV28	-	CASSSSGRSYNEQFF	TGTGCCAGCAGTTCTAGCGGGAGATCCTACAATGAGCAGTTCTTC
TRBJ2-1	-	TRBV18	-	CASSAVGGGIRSNEQFF	TGTGCCAGCTCAGCCGTCGGGGGCGGGATTCGCAGCAATGAGCAGTTCTTC
TRBJ2-1	-	TRBV7-9	-	CASSLIGALRYNEQFF	TGTGCCAGCAGCTTAATAGGGGCCCTACGATACAATGAGCAGTTCTTC
TRBJ1-2	TRBD1	TRBV14	-	CASSLIRDSGYTF	TGTGCCAGCAGCCTAATAAGGGACAGTGGCTACACCTTC
TRBJ2-1	-	TRBV27	-	CASSLGGSYNEQFF	TGTGCCAGCAGTTTAGGTGGATCCTACAATGAGCAGTTCTTC
TRBJ2-3	-	TRBV7-9	-	CASSPKRNSPSTDTQYF	TGTGCCAGCAGCCCTAAACGGAACAGCCCTAGCACAGATACGCAGTATTTT
TRBJ2-2	TRBD2	TRBV10-1	-	CASSEFGLAGARGGELFF	TGCGCCAGCAGTGAATTTGGACTAGCGGGTGCCCGGGGCGGGGAGCTGTTTTTT
TRBJ2-7	-	TRBV6-1	few	CASSKKNSPYEQYF	TGTGCCAGCAGCAAAAAAAATTCTCCCTACGAGCAGTACTTC
TRBJ2-1	-	TRBV11-2	-	CASSPSFGREVSEQFF	TGTGCCAGCAGCCCGTCTTTCGGTCGTGAGGTGAGTGAGCAGTTCTTC
TRBJ1-3	TRBD1	TRBV28	-	CASSLGQGVNGNTIYF	TGTGCCAGCAGTTTGGGACAGGGGGTAAATGGAAACACCATATATTTT
TRBJ1-2	-	TRBV7-9	-	CASSSDWAGNYGYTF	TGTGCCAGCAGCTCCGACTGGGCGGGTAACTATGGCTACACCTTC